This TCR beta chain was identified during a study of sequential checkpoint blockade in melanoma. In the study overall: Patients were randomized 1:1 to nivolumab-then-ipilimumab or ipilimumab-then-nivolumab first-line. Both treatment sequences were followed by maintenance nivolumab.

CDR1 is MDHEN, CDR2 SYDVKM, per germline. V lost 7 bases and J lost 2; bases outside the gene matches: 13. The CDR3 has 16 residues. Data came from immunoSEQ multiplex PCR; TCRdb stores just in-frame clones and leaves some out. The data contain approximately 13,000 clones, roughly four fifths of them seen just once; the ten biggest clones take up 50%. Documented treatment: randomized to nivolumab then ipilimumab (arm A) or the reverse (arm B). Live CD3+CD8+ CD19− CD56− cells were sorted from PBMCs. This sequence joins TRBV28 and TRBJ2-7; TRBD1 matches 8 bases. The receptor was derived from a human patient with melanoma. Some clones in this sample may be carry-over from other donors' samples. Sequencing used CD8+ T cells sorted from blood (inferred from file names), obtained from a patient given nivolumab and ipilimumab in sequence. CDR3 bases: TGTGCCAGCATTGACAGGGGAAGGAGGGGCACCTACGAGCAGTACTTC. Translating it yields CASIDRGRRGTYEQYF.